Listed below are T cell receptor beta chains from one sample, sequenced in a study of blood T cell repertoires in COVID-19. Here immunoSEQ multiplex PCR was the method, and the copy in TCRdb shows in-frame clones only, minus some. The table has 130,000 to 150,000 clones, approximately 83% seen once; the top ten hold roughly 3%. Sequencing was performed on peripheral blood. The source is a woman aged 80 or over with acute or convalescent COVID-19. The CDR3 runs from the conserved cysteine through the conserved F or W. D genes are given only for firm matches. Only some rows state a clone size, as once, few, many or a class for expanded clones.

len	v_gene	abundance	j_gene	d_gene	CDR3nt	CDR3aa
14	TRBV7-2	.	TRBJ2-7	TRBD1	TGTGCCAGCAGCCCAGGGGGCGCCGGGAACGAGCAGTACTTC	CASSPGGAGNEQYF
15	TRBV18	few	TRBJ2-7	TRBD1	TGTGCCAGCTCTCCCGACAGGGGTAGTCGTGACGAGCAGTACTTC	CASSPDRGSRDEQYF
17	TRBV9	once	TRBJ2-1	.	TGTGCCAGCAGCGTAGGCGGAGCCGGGACACACGTCAATGAGCAGTTCTTC	CASSVGGAGTHVNEQFF
15	TRBV9	.	TRBJ2-2	TRBD1	TGTGCCAGCAGCGTACTAGGGGGCGACACCGGGGAGCTGTTTTTT	CASSVLGGDTGELFF
20	TRBV6-2/TRBV6-3	.	TRBJ2-3	TRBD1	TGTGCCAGCAGTTACTCGAGCTTTTTCCCGGGACAGGGAAAATCAGATACGCAGTATTTT	CASSYSSFFPGQGKSDTQYF
15	TRBV2	once	TRBJ1-1	TRBD1	TGTGCCAGCAGTGGCAGGGGGCTGGATTTAGGTGAAGCTTTCTTT	CASSGRGLDLGEAFF
16	TRBV24-1	.	TRBJ1-5	TRBD1	TGTGCCACCAGTGAGCTACCGGGACAGGGTGGGCAGCCCCAGCATTTT	CATSELPGQGGQPQHF
15	TRBV6-5	.	TRBJ2-3	.	TGTGCCAGCAGGGAGAGGGGCGGGGGCTCAGATACGCAGTATTTT	CASRERGGGSDTQYF
13	TRBV12-3/TRBV12-4	.	TRBJ2-1	.	TGTGCCAGCAGTTTCGGTCTTTACAATGAGCAGTTCTTC	CASSFGLYNEQFF
17	TRBV9	.	TRBJ2-3	TRBD1	TGTGCCAGCAGCGTACGACCGACAGGGGGCGTTGCAGATACGCAGTATTTT	CASSVRPTGGVADTQYF
15	TRBV29-1	.	TRBJ1-4	.	TGCAGCACACGAGAGGACTGGGGAACTAATGAAAAACTGTTTTTT	CSTREDWGTNEKLFF
13	TRBV7-2	once	TRBJ2-7	.	TGTGCCAGCTCACTAGGCGGGGAAGGCGAGCAGTACTTC	CASSLGGEGEQYF
15	TRBV7-6	.	TRBJ2-2	.	TGTGCCAGCAGCTTAGTACCCAGGGACACCGGGGAGCTGTTTTTT	CASSLVPRDTGELFF
15	TRBV6-6	.	TRBJ2-2	TRBD1	TGTGCCAGCAGTTACCCCGGGACAGGGTCCGGGGAGCTGTTTTTT	CASSYPGTGSGELFF
15	TRBV5-1	.	TRBJ2-3	TRBD1	TGCGCCAGCAGCTGGACAGGGGTGAGCACAGATACGCAGTATTTT	CASSWTGVSTDTQYF
15	TRBV6-5	.	TRBJ2-1	TRBD1	TGTGCCAGCAGTACACGGACAGGCCAATACAATGAGCAGTTCTTC	CASSTRTGQYNEQFF
15	TRBV10-1	once	TRBJ2-3	TRBD2	TGCGCCAGCTCGATGGCTAGCGGGGTCACAGATACGCAGTATTTT	CASSMASGVTDTQYF
14	TRBV18	.	TRBJ1-5	.	TGTGCCAGCTCACTAGAGGGGGGCAATCAGCCCCAGCATTTT	CASSLEGGNQPQHF
14	TRBV10-2	once	TRBJ2-7	TRBD1	TGCGCCAGCAGTCCAGGACAGGGAGTCCACGAGCAGTACTTC	CASSPGQGVHEQYF
10	TRBV30	.	TRBJ1-1	.	TGTGCCTGGAGAAACAGAGAAGCTTTCTTT	CAWRNREAFF
15	TRBV2	.	TRBJ2-2	TRBD2	TGTGCCAGCAGTCCGGGGGGGACGAGCACCGGGGAGCTGTTTTTT	CASSPGGTSTGELFF
14	TRBV24-1	.	TRBJ1-5	.	TGTGCCACCAGTGATTCCCGGAGCAATCAGCCCCAGCATTTT	CATSDSRSNQPQHF
15	TRBV3-1/TRBV3-2	.	TRBJ1-6	.	TGTGCCAGCAGCCTGGGGAGGGTGAGTATTTCACCCCTCCACTTT	CASSLGRVSISPLHF
14	TRBV2	.	TRBJ1-4	.	TGTGCCAGCGCACGAAGGAGGTCTAATGAAAAACTGTTTTTT	CASARRRSNEKLFF
14	TRBV2	.	TRBJ2-7	.	TGTGCCAGCAGTGATGGGGGCTTCTCCTACGAGCAGTACTTC	CASSDGGFSYEQYF
14	TRBV4-1	.	TRBJ2-7	.	TGCGCCAGCAGCCAAGTCCGGGGTACCTACGAGCAGTACTTC	CASSQVRGTYEQYF
15	TRBV3-1/TRBV3-2	.	TRBJ2-1	TRBD2	TGTGCCAGCAGCCAAAGGGGCGGGGGGATGAATGAGCAGTTCTTC	CASSQRGGGMNEQFF
14	TRBV6-2/TRBV6-3	.	TRBJ1-1	.	TGTGCCAGCAGTTCACTATACATGAACACTGAAGCTTTCTTT	CASSSLYMNTEAFF
15	TRBV7-6	.	TRBJ2-1	.	TGTGCCAGCAGCTTAGAGGACACATTACACAATGAGCAGTTCTTC	CASSLEDTLHNEQFF
15	TRBV5-1	.	TRBJ2-1	TRBD1	TGCGCCAGCAGCTTGGTGGCGCAGGGGGCGAATGAGCAGTTCTTC	CASSLVAQGANEQFF
20	TRBV9	.	TRBJ2-2	TRBD1	TGTGCCAGCAGCGTCGAACCGGGACAGGGGCGTCCAGAGGGGAACGGGGAGCTGTTTTTT	CASSVEPGQGRPEGNGELFF
13	TRBV5-1	.	TRBJ2-7	.	TGCGCCAGCAGCTATGGAGCTGGCTACGAGCAGTACTTC	CASSYGAGYEQYF
14	TRBV5-6	.	TRBJ2-7	TRBD1	TGTGCCAGCAGCTTGACAGGGGGGAAGGACGAGCAGTACTTC	CASSLTGGKDEQYF
14	TRBV5-4	.	TRBJ2-5	.	TGTGCCAGCAGCCTATGGAGGAACCAAGAGACCCAGTACTTC	CASSLWRNQETQYF
13	TRBV6-2/TRBV6-3	.	TRBJ1-2	.	TGTGCCAGCAGTGGTACACAGGCCTATGGCTACACCTTC	CASSGTQAYGYTF
16	TRBV15	few	TRBJ1-4	TRBD1	TGTGCCACCAGCGGGGGGGGACAGGGGAGTAGAGAAAAACTGTTTTTT	CATSGGGQGSREKLFF
15	TRBV9	.	TRBJ1-1	.	TGTGCCAGCAGCGTAGACCCGAAAACAAACACTGAAGCTTTCTTT	CASSVDPKTNTEAFF
15	TRBV7-9	.	TRBJ1-6	.	TGTGCCAGCAGCTTAGACTTGGCGGTCGGCTCACCCCTCCACTTT	CASSLDLAVGSPLHF
15	TRBV4-3	.	TRBJ1-6	.	TGCGCCAGCAGCCAAAAAGGGAGAGATAATTCACCCCTCCACTTT	CASSQKGRDNSPLHF
18	TRBV4-1	.	TRBJ1-2	TRBD1	TGCGCCAGCAGCCCTTTGGGACAGGGACGGCAGTTTAACTATGGCTACACCTTC	CASSPLGQGRQFNYGYTF
14	TRBV7-8	.	TRBJ2-7	TRBD1	TGTGCCAGCAGCGTAGGACAGGGGACGGGAGAGCAGTACTTC	CASSVGQGTGEQYF